The text below deals with one T cell receptor (beta chain). Its target is unknown. Sequencing was performed with immunoSEQ multiplex PCR; in TCRdb, only in-frame clones are kept and a portion is missing. Counted here are 100,000 to 150,000 clones, 80% to 90% occurring once; the ten biggest clones make up roughly 1.7%. The CDR3 has 15 amino acids. Germline CDR1 and CDR2: SGHAT and FQNNGV. J lost 6 bases, V lost 3 bases, and 9 bases had no gene match. These data originate in a study of T cell responses to AZD1222 COVID-19 vaccine. Overall study: Investigators merged groups given second doses at roughly 4 or roughly 12 weeks. Study-level points and caveats: In a largely white British group with more females than males, clonal diversity was possibly underestimated. Recipients of AZD1222 seropositive at baseline numbered only 6 or 7.

Source: peripheral blood, taken on day 0 of AZD1222 vaccination. The chain joins TRBV11-2 to TRBJ1-2; TRBD1 matches 8 bases. The clonotype was recovered from an adult in good health. CDR3 DNA sequence: TGTGCCAGCAGCTTTTATGGACAGGGAGGGCATGGCTACACCTTC. Translated: CASSFYGQGGHGYTF. Full variable domain (missing parts from reference TRBV11-2 and TRBJ1-2): EAGVAQSPRYKIIEKRQSVAFWCNPISGHATLYWYQQILGQGPKLLIQFQNNGVVDDSQLPKDRFSAERLKGVDSTLKIQPAKLEDSAVYLCASSFYGQGGHGYTFGSGTRLTVV.